This entry describes one TCR beta chain. This entry belongs to a study of T cell changes during pregnancy in multiple sclerosis. The CDR3 has 15 amino acids. Trimming left V 4 bases short and J 4 bases short, with 13 bases between. Germline values: CDR1 MNHEY, CDR2 SMNVEV (reference sequence). Method: immunoSEQ multiplex PCR; TCRdb's copy keeps in-frame clones and lacks some. Of about 40,000 clones listed, about 92% are singletons. V gene TRBV27 combines with J gene TRBJ2-2; D uncertain. This sequence originates from a female donor with multiple sclerosis, enrolled in a pregnancy study. The sequencing used CD8+ T cells from peripheral blood mononuclear cells, collected in the third trimester of pregnancy. The CDR3 loop is CASSWVAGPTGELFF. DNA for the CDR3: TGTGCCAGCAGTTGGGTAGCCGGTCCCACCGGGGAGCTGTTTTTT.